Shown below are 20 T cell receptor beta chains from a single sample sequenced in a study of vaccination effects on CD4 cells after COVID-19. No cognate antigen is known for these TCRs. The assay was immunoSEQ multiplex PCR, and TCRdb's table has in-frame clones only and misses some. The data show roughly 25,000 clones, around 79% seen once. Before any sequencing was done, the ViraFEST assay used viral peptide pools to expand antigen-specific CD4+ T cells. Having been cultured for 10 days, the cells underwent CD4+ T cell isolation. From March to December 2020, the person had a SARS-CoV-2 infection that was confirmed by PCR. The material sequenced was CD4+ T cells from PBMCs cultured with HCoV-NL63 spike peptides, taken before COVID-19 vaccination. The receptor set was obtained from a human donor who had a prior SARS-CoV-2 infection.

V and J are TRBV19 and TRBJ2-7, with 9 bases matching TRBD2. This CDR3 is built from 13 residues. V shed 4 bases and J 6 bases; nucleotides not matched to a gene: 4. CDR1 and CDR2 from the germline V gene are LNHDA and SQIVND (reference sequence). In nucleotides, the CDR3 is TGTGCCAGTAGTAAGCGGGAGGAGGCCGAGCAGTACTTC. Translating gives CASSKREEAEQYF.

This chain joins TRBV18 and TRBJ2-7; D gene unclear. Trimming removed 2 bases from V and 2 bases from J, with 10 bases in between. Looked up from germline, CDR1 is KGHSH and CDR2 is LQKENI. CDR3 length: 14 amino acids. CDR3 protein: CASSPEAGPYEQYF. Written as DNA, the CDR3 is TGTGCCAGCTCACCAGAAGCAGGTCCCTACGAGCAGTACTTC.

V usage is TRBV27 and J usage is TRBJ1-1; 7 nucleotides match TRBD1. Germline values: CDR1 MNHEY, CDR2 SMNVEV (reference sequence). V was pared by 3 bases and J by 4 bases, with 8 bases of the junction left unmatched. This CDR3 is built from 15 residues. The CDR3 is CASSFGRQGRTEAFF. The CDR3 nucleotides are TGTGCCAGCAGTTTCGGGCGACAGGGTCGCACTGAAGCTTTCTTT.

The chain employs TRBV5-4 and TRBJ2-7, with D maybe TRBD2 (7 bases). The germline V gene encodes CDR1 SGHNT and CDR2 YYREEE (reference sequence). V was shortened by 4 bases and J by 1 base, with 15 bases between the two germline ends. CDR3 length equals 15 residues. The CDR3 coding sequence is TGTGCCAGCAGCCCACGAGGGGGGGCGTCCTACGAGCAGTACTTC. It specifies CASSPRGGASYEQYF.

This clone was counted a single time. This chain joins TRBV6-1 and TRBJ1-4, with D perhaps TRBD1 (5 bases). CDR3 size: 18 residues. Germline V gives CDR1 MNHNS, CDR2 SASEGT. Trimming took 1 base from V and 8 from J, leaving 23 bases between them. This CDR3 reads CASSEGWQAHSGEEKLFF. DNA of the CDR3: TGTGCCAGCAGTGAAGGATGGCAGGCCCACTCGGGGGAAGAAAAACTGTTTTTT.

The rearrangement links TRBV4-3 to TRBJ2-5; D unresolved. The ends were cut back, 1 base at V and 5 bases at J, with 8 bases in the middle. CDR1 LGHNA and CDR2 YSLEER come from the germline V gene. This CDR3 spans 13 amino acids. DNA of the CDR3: TGCGCCAGCAGCCAAGCGGAATGGGAGACCCAGTACTTC. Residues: CASSQAEWETQYF.

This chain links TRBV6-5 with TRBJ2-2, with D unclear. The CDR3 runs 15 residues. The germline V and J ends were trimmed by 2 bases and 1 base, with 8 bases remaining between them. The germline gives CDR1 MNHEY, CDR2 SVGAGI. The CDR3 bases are TGTGCCAGCAGTTACCACAGACAGAACACCGGGGAGCTGTTTTTT. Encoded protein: CASSYHRQNTGELFF.

The chain's CDR3 is CASSLDRDHSYEQYF. CDR3 in DNA: TGTGCCAGCAGCTTAGATCGGGACCACTCCTACGAGCAGTACTTC. The chain joins TRBV11-3 to TRBJ2-7; D could derive from TRBD1 or TRBD2 (5 bases each). The germline V and J ends were trimmed by 0 bases and 0 bases, with 9 bases remaining between them. The V gene's germline CDR1 is SGHNT and CDR2 YENEEA. This CDR3 comprises 15 residues.

The CDR3 nucleotides read TGTGCCAGCAGTGCCCCGGGGACAGTAACCTATGGCTACACCTTC. This sequence encodes CASSAPGTVTYGYTF. This sequence joins TRBV2 and TRBJ1-2; the match to TRBD1 covers 7 bases. V lost 4 bases and J lost 4; bases outside the gene matches: 9. This CDR3 is 15 amino acids long. From germline, CDR1 is SNHLY and CDR2 FYNNEI.

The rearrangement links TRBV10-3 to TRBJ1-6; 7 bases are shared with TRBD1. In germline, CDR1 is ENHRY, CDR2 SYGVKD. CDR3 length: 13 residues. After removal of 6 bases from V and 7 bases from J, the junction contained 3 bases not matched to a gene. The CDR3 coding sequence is TGTGCCATCAGCCCACAGGGGAATTCACCCCTCCACTTT. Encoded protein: CAISPQGNSPLHF.

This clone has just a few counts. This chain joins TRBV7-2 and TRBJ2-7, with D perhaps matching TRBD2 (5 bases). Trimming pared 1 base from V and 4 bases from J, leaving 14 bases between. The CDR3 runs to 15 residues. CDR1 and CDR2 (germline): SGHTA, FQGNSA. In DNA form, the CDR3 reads TGTGCCAGCAGCTTAGGTATCCCGGGATCTTACGAGCAGTACTTC. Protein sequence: CASSLGIPGSYEQYF.

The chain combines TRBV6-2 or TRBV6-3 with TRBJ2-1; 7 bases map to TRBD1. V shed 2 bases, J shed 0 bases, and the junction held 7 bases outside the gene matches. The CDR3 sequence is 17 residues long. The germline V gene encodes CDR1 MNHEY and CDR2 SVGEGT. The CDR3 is CASSYAYRGSSYNEQFF. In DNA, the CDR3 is TGTGCCAGCAGTTACGCCTACAGGGGAAGCTCCTACAATGAGCAGTTCTTC.

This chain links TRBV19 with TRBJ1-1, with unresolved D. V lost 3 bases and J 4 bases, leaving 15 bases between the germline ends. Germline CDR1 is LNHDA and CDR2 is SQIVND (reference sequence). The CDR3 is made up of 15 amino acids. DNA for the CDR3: TGTGCCAGTAGTATCCGTCTCAGCGGTGGCACTGAAGCTTTCTTT. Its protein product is CASSIRLSGGTEAFF.

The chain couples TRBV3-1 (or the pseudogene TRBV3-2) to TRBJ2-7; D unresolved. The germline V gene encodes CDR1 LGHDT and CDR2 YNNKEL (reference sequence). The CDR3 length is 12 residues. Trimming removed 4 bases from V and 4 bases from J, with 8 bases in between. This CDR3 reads CASSLSQYEQYF. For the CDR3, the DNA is TGTGCCAGCAGCCTCTCACAATACGAGCAGTACTTC.

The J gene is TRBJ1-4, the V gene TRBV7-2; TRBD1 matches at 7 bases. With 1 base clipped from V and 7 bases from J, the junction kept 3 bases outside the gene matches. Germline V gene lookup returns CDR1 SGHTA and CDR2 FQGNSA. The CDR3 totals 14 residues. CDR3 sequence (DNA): TGTGCCAGCAGCTTAGTTTCAGGGGGTGAAAAACTGTTTTTT. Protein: CASSLVSGGEKLFF.

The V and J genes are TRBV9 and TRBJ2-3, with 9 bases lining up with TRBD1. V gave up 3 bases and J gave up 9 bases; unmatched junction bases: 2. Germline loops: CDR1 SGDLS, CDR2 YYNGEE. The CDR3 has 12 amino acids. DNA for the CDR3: TGTGCCAGCAGCGAGACAGGGGGGACGCAGTATTTT. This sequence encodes CASSETGGTQYF.

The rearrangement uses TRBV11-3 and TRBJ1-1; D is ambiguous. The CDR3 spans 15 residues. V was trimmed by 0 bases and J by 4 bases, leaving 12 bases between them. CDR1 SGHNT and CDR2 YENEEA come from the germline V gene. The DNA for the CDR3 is TGTGCCAGCAGCTTAGAACTCAACAGTATCACTGAAGCTTTCTTT. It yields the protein CASSLELNSITEAFF.

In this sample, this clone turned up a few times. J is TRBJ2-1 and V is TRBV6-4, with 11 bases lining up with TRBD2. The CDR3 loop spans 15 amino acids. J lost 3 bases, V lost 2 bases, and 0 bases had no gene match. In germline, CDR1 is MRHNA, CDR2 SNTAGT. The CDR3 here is CASSDTSGSYNEQFF. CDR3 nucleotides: TGTGCCAGCAGTGACACTAGCGGGAGCTACAATGAGCAGTTCTTC.

CDR3 sequence reads: CASSLELTNNNEQFF. As DNA, the CDR3 is TGTGCCAGCAGCTTAGAGCTTACTAACAACAATGAGCAGTTCTTC. J is TRBJ2-1 and V is TRBV7-2; no clear D. Germline V CDR1 and CDR2: SGHTA, FQGNSA. With 1 base removed from V and 5 bases from J, the gap between germline ends came to 12 bases. This CDR3 is built from 15 residues.

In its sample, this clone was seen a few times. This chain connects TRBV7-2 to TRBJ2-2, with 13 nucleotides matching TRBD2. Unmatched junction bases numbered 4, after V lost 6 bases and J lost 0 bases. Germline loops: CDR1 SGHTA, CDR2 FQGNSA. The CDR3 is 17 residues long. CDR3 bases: TGTGCCAGCAGTCGACTAGCGGGAGGCGCGAACACCGGGGAGCTGTTTTTT. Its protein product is CASSRLAGGANTGELFF.